A single sample is the source of the 25 T cell receptor beta chains below, sequenced in a study of early T cells in non-severe SARS-CoV-2 infection. Each CDR3 protein gets one entry after TCRdb re-called the 5' RACE reads with MiXCR. Found here are over 30,000 distinct CDR3 sequences, more than 4.5% of them singletons; the top ten hold 4.5% to 5.5%. The sequenced material came from whole blood. These receptors originate from an adult who was a healthcare worker with PCR-confirmed SARS-CoV-2 infection or an uninfected control (not recorded which).

This clonotype was recorded many times. The genes are TRBV6-1 and TRBJ1-1, with TRBD1 as a possible D gene (6 bases). Germline V gene lookup returns CDR1 MNHNS and CDR2 SASEGT. CDR3 size: 13 residues. V was trimmed by 2 bases and J by 4 bases, leaving 8 bases between them. Written as DNA, the CDR3 is TGTGCCAGCAGTGAAAGGGGGTCCACTGAAGCTTTCTTT. Protein: CASSERGSTEAFF.

This rearrangement joins TRBV9 to TRBJ2-3; maybe TRBD2 (5 bases). V lost 1 base to trimming and J lost 1 base, with 13 bases between them. Germline-derived CDR1 and CDR2 are SGDLS and YYNGEE. This CDR3 is 16 amino acids long. CDR3 in DNA: TGTGCCAGCAGCGTAAGGTTTGGAGGTCGCACAGATACGCAGTATTTT. Its translation is CASSVRFGGRTDTQYF.

The J gene is TRBJ2-1, the V gene TRBV20-1; TRBD2 aligns across 7 bases. The CDR3 loop spans 17 amino acids. The V segment lost 0 bases and the J segment 3 bases; nucleotides outside the gene matches: 11. Germline CDR1 reads DFQATT; CDR2 reads SNEGSKA (reference sequence). This CDR3 is CSARDEGEAGVYNEQFF. CDR3 DNA sequence: TGCAGTGCTAGAGATGAGGGTGAGGCGGGAGTCTACAATGAGCAGTTCTTC.

This clonotype was recorded many times. The J gene is TRBJ2-2, the V gene TRBV11-3; D not resolved. With 0 bases removed from V and 4 bases from J, the gap between germline ends came to 6 bases. Germline V gene lookup returns CDR1 SGHNT and CDR2 YENEEA. This CDR3 has 14 amino acids. The CDR3 reads CASSLDPTTGELFF. The CDR3 bases are TGTGCCAGCAGCTTAGATCCCACCACCGGGGAGCTGTTTTTT.

Only a few counts were recorded for this clonotype. J is TRBJ2-1 and V is TRBV9; 7 bases agree with TRBD2. Losses at the gene ends were 3 bases for V and 5 bases for J; bases not matched to a gene: 5. There are 14 residues in the CDR3. Germline-derived CDR1 and CDR2 are SGDLS and YYNGEE. The CDR3 here is CASSGSGTNNEQFF. CDR3 bases: TGTGCCAGCAGCGGAAGCGGGACTAACAATGAGCAGTTCTTC.

This clonotype was seen a handful of times. This chain connects TRBV4-1 to TRBJ2-7; TRBD2 matches 13 bases. CDR1 and CDR2 (germline): MGHRA, YSYEKL. Losses at the gene ends were 3 bases for V and 7 bases for J; bases not matched to a gene: 6. This CDR3 has 15 residues. This CDR3 is CASSHLTSGRREQYF. The CDR3 DNA reads as TGCGCCAGCAGCCATTTGACTAGCGGGAGGCGAGAGCAGTACTTC.

The CDR3 nucleotides read TGTGCCAGCAGCTTAAACAGCGGGAGACAAGAGACCCAGTACTTC. This sequence encodes CASSLNSGRQETQYF. This chain connects TRBV7-2 to TRBJ2-5; 8 bases are shared with TRBD2. CDR3 length: 15 residues. With 2 bases clipped from V and 2 bases from J, the junction kept 4 bases outside the gene matches. Germline-derived CDR1 and CDR2 are SGHTA and FQGNSA.

The CDR3 protein is CASSLSGSYEQYV. The DNA of the CDR3 is TGTGCCAGCAGCTTGAGCGGCTCCTACGAGCAGTACGTC. This chain links TRBV7-8 with TRBJ2-7; possibly TRBD2 for D (5 bases). The CDR3 has 13 amino acids. Germline CDR1 reads SGHVS; CDR2 reads FQNEAQ. V dropped 3 bases and J dropped 0 bases, with 6 bases sitting between them.

This clonotype was seen ten or more times. The chain recombines TRBV7-6 with TRBJ2-3, with D possibly matching TRBD2 (7 bases). Germline V gene data show CDR1 as SGHVS and CDR2 as FNYEAQ. CDR3 length: 20 residues. Trimming left V 0 bases short and J 2 bases short, with 24 bases between. CDR3 nucleotide sequence: TGTGCCAGCAGCTTAGCGGGACATGAGAGGGAGGGTCGTTACACAGATACGCAGTATTTT. Its protein product is CASSLAGHEREGRYTDTQYF.

In this sample, this clonotype turned up many times. V and J are TRBV6-1 and TRBJ2-5; no clear D gene. The V gene's germline CDR1 is MNHNS and CDR2 SASEGT. CDR3 size: 15 residues. V lost 0 bases, J lost 5 bases, and 13 bases lay in between. As DNA, the CDR3 is TGTGCCAGCAGTGAAGCTTGGACCTCGCGGGAGACCCAGTACTTC. The encoded protein is CASSEAWTSRETQYF.

This clonotype came up many times. The rearrangement links TRBV7-9 to TRBJ1-3; tentative D call: TRBD1 (5 bases). The CDR3 covers 15 residues. Trimming left V 1 base short and J 3 bases short, with 10 bases between. CDR1 and CDR2 from the germline V gene are SEHNR and FQNEAQ (reference sequence). The CDR3 reads CASSLDRPIGNTIYF. Written as DNA, the CDR3 is TGTGCCAGCAGCTTAGACAGGCCCATTGGAAACACCATATATTTT.

This clonotype was recorded many times. The chain carries TRBV2 and TRBJ2-5; D is ambiguous. The CDR3 covers 11 residues. With 7 bases removed from V and 5 bases from J, the gap between germline ends came to 8 bases. Germline V gives CDR1 SNHLY, CDR2 FYNNEI. CDR3 nucleotide sequence: TGTGCCAGCAAGCGTGGGGAGACCCAGTACTTC. Protein product: CASKRGETQYF. The full variable domain, with the rest looked up from reference TRBV2 and TRBJ2-5, is EPEVTQTPSHQVTQMGQEVILRCVPISNHLYFYWYRQILGQKVEFLVSFYNNEISEKSEIFDDQFSVERPDGSNFTLKIRSTKLEDSAMYFCASKRGETQYFGPGTRLLVL.

Many counts were recorded for this clonotype. V usage is TRBV2 and J usage is TRBJ1-5, with D unresolved. Germline CDR1 SNHLY, CDR2 FYNNEI. The ends were cut back, 6 bases at V and 2 bases at J, with 14 bases in the middle. The CDR3 length is 15 residues. CDR3 coding DNA: TGTGCCAGCAGGGCACTAAATGGGGGCAATCAGCCCCAGCATTTT. Its protein is CASRALNGGNQPQHF.

This clonotype has ten or more counts. CDR3 bases: TGCGCCAGCAGTGAGAGGGGACTAGCCACCGCTAACAATGAGCAGTTCTTC. Its protein is CASSERGLATANNEQFF. J is TRBJ2-1 and V is TRBV10-1; 9 bases are a match to TRBD2. This CDR3 has 17 residues. Germline CDR1 WNHNN, CDR2 SYGVQD (reference sequence). V dropped 2 bases and J dropped 5; count of bases not matched to a gene: 10.

This clonotype was found many times. The chain has TRBV4-3 and TRBJ2-3; no firm D call. This CDR3 contains 13 residues. The germline V gene encodes CDR1 LGHNA and CDR2 YSLEER. Between the trimmed V and J ends, which lost 1 base and 7 bases, there was a span of 9 bases. DNA for the CDR3: TGCGCCAGCAGCCAAGCTACCCAAAATACGCAGTATTTT. Translating it yields CASSQATQNTQYF.

In this sample, this clonotype turned up many times. The CDR3 loop reads CASSLEQAYGYTF. In nucleotides, the CDR3 is TGTGCCAGCAGCTTAGAACAGGCTTATGGCTACACCTTC. The V call is TRBV7-9, the J call TRBJ1-2, with a possible D match to TRBD1 (5 bases). The germline gives CDR1 SEHNR, CDR2 FQNEAQ (reference sequence). V was pared by 1 base and J by 5 bases, with 8 bases between. The CDR3 is 13 residues long.

At least ten counts were recorded for this clonotype. The chain employs TRBV27 and TRBJ1-2; D is uncertain. CDR3 length: 18 amino acids. V gave up 2 bases and J gave up 3 bases, with 22 bases separating them. The V gene's germline CDR1 is MNHEY and CDR2 SMNVEV (reference sequence). In DNA form, the CDR3 reads TGTGCCAGCAGTTTAAAAGGGATCCCCACTCCCCTGCACTATGGCTACACCTTC. As protein: CASSLKGIPTPLHYGYTF.

The chain employs TRBV4-3 and TRBJ1-1, with D possibly being TRBD1 (6 bases). CDR3 length: 18 residues. Deletions cut 0 bases from V and 0 bases from J, with 17 bases between. Germline V gene sequence: CDR1 LGHNA, CDR2 YSLEER. The CDR3 DNA sequence: TGCGCCAGCAGCCAAGACTACAGGGTTCCGGCCATGAACACTGAAGCTTTCTTT. This translates into CASSQDYRVPAMNTEAFF.

This clonotype was seen ten or more times. The chain is built from TRBV6-1 and TRBJ1-3; D unresolved. V dropped 4 bases and J dropped 0 bases, with 10 bases sitting between them. The CDR3 totals 15 residues. Per the germline V gene, CDR1 is MNHNS and CDR2 is SASEGT. The CDR3 sequence is CASSGIRLSGNTIYF. CDR3 coding DNA: TGTGCCAGCAGTGGGATACGGCTCTCTGGAAACACCATATATTTT.

This clonotype was detected many times. This chain joins TRBV4-3 and TRBJ2-3; D assignment may be TRBD1 or TRBD2 (5 bases each). CDR1 and CDR2 from the germline V gene are LGHNA and YSLEER. This CDR3 region has 15 residues. Deletions cut 0 bases from V and 4 bases from J, with 11 bases between. CDR3 sequence reads: CASSQDKGTPDTQYF. DNA of the CDR3: TGCGCCAGCAGCCAAGATAAAGGGACGCCAGATACGCAGTATTTT.

This clonotype was seen many times. CDR3 loop: CSAEDRTGSNQPQHF. For the CDR3, the DNA is TGCAGTGCCGAGGACCGGACAGGGAGCAATCAGCCCCAGCATTTT. The rearrangement joins TRBV20-1 to TRBJ1-5; TRBD1 aligns across 8 bases. The ends lost 6 bases at V and 1 base at J; junction bases unmatched: 8. This CDR3 is 15 amino acids long. The germline gives CDR1 DFQATT, CDR2 SNEGSKA (reference sequence).

The chain combines TRBV6-2 or TRBV6-3 with TRBJ2-4, with D uncertain. V lost 2 bases, J lost 0 bases, and 8 bases lay in between. This CDR3 is built from 15 residues. CDR1 and CDR2 (germline): MNHEY, SVGEGT. This CDR3 reads CASSYVSVAKNIQYF. CDR3 bases: TGTGCCAGCAGTTACGTCAGCGTAGCCAAAAACATTCAGTACTTC.

Ten or more counts support this clonotype. The genes are TRBV6-1 and TRBJ1-1; no firm D call. Germline V gene data show CDR1 as MNHNS and CDR2 as SASEGT. Trimming removed 2 bases at V and 3 bases at J, with 10 bases between. The CDR3 spans 14 residues. The CDR3 DNA sequence: TGTGCCAGCAGTGAAATTTCACGGTACACTGAAGCTTTCTTT. As protein: CASSEISRYTEAFF.

This clonotype was counted many times. V gene TRBV12-3 or TRBV12-4 combines with J gene TRBJ2-1; TRBD2 agrees at 14 bases. This CDR3 comprises 16 residues. Trimming took 4 bases from V and 10 from J; bases not matched to a gene: 9. The CDR3 DNA is TGTGCCAGCAGTTCGACCGGGACTAGCGGGAGCGGAGAGCAGTTCTTC. It is translated as CASSSTGTSGSGEQFF.

There are many counts of this clonotype. The chain carries TRBV11-2 and TRBJ2-2; 9 nucleotides align to TRBD2. Germline V CDR1 and CDR2: SGHAT, FQNNGV. With V trimmed by 2 bases and J by 6 bases, 4 bases remained unmatched. The CDR3 loop spans 15 amino acids. This CDR3 reads CASSLKASGAGELFF. The CDR3 DNA is TGTGCCAGCAGCTTAAAGGCTAGCGGGGCCGGGGAGCTGTTTTTT.